This T cell receptor beta chain stems from a study of cytomegalovirus exposure and HLA in healthy donors. About the research overall: Researchers found that just over 80% of over 350 genotyped donors fell within the Caucasian-associated ancestry cluster. Study observations and caveats: Most TCR sequences showed up rarely, but some public TCRs showed up in many donors. Later analysis reportedly placed an Asian-associated ancestry cluster below the roughly 680-donor mean in N-insertions.

Use of 60 Vbeta and 13 Jbeta primers characterized the PCR. The method was immunoSEQ multiplex PCR; TCRdb's version includes in-frame clones alone and lacks a portion of them. The sample has some 110,000 clones, around three quarters seen once; the top ten hold roughly 5%. Concerning this clone: Its antigen remains unknown.

V was trimmed by 2 bases and J by 6 bases, leaving 14 bases between them. Germline CDR1 and CDR2: ENHRY and SYGVKD. There are 15 residues in the CDR3. This chain links TRBV10-3 with TRBJ1-5, with TRBD1 as a possible D gene (5 bases). This receptor was taken from a man in his forties or fifties in good health and CMV-seropositive. Sequenced: PBMCs. The CDR3 region is CAISETGPSGQPQHF. CDR3 sequence (DNA): TGTGCCATCAGTGAGACAGGTCCATCAGGTCAGCCCCAGCATTTT.